This entry features one TCR beta chain sequence. The data were obtained in a study of blood T cell repertoires in COVID-19. On the study more broadly: Spain, Italy and the United States supplied samples that represented acute and convalescent COVID-19. T cells, B-cell-depleted T cells, or PBMCs supplied cDNA or gDNA.

Data came from immunoSEQ multiplex PCR; TCRdb stores just in-frame clones and leaves some out. The sample has about 390,000 clones; around nine tenths are singletons. V lost 5 bases and J 8 bases, leaving 12 bases between the germline ends. The germline V gene encodes CDR1 SGHVS and CDR2 FNYEAQ. The CDR3 has 12 amino acids. Sequenced: PBMCs or T cells enriched from blood (not recorded which). The chain links TRBV7-6 to TRBJ1-2, with D possibly TRBD1 on 5 matching bases. The clonotype comes from a woman in her fifties or sixties who had recovered from COVID-19. The CDR3 DNA follows: TGTGCCAGCAGCCGCTCAGGGAAAGGCTACACCTTC. It encodes CASSRSGKGYTF.